This T cell receptor beta chain comes out of a study of OX40 agonist ivuxolimab in advanced cancers. Study in general: Every patient in dose escalation had hepatocellular carcinoma, melanoma, renal cell or head and neck cancer. Checkpoint inhibitors had been given previously to about 38% of patients.

Points from the study as a whole: Both blood CD4+ and CD8+ T cells showed clonal growth by week 6 at 0.1 to 3.0 mg/kg. At 0.1-3.0 mg/kg, partial responders had clonal expansion among the lowest observed.

Assay used: immunoSEQ multiplex PCR; TCRdb lists only in-frame clones, some missing. The profile shows some 30,000 clones, about 90% of them singletons. CDR1 SGHRS and CDR2 YFSETQ come from the germline V gene. Trimming pared 0 bases from V and 2 bases from J, leaving 8 bases between. CDR3 length: 15 residues. As regards this clone: The target antigen is unknown.

The chain is built from TRBV5-1 and TRBJ2-2; no firm D call. The clonotype originates from an adult with an advanced solid tumor such as melanoma, head and neck, liver or kidney cancer. The sequenced sample was CD4+ or CD8+ T cells sorted from blood, obtained in a trial of the OX40 agonist ivuxolimab. CDR3 amino acids: CASSLGAPNTGELFF. CDR3 nucleotide sequence: TGCGCCAGCAGCTTGGGGGCCCCCAACACCGGGGAGCTGTTTTTT.